Presented here are 23 T cell receptor beta chains from one specimen sequenced in a study of CD8 T cells in Susac syndrome. Random-hexamer reverse transcription was applied to about 0.5 to 1 ug RNA. TCRdb processed the immunoSEQ multiplex PCR reads anew with MiXCR; each CDR3 protein has one entry. The sample shows 100,000 to 150,000 distinct CDR3 sequences, more than 90% of them seen only once. Sequenced input: CD4+ T cells from PBMCs. The receptors were gathered from a human donor in good health.

The V call is TRBV12-3 or TRBV12-4, the J call TRBJ2-7; no definite D call. Trimming took off 2 bases at V and 1 base at J, with 9 bases between the two ends. CDR3 length equals 14 residues. The CDR3 here is CASSLILPSYEQYF. The CDR3 coding sequence is TGTGCCAGCAGTTTAATTCTCCCTTCCTACGAGCAGTACTTC.

The rearrangement joins TRBV13 to TRBJ2-2, with TRBD1 matching over 7 bases. The CDR3 sequence is 15 residues long. The J segment lost 6 bases and the V segment lost 5 bases, leaving 9 bases of the junction unmatched. Germline values: CDR1 PRHDT, CDR2 FYEKMQ (reference sequence). Written as DNA, the CDR3 is TGTGCCAGCAGCCCGTACCGACAGGGCCCCGGGGAGCTGTTTTTT. Protein sequence: CASSPYRQGPGELFF.

J is TRBJ1-2 and V is TRBV6-5; possibly TRBD1 for D (5 bases). Per the germline V gene, CDR1 is MNHEY and CDR2 is SVGAGI. The CDR3 consists of 12 residues. The V end was cut by 6 bases, the J end by 8 bases, with 13 bases between. In nucleotides, the CDR3 is TGTGCCAGCAGACGGGGGAGTACCGGCTACACCTTC. Residues: CASRRGSTGYTF.

CDR3: CSVETSGRYNEQFF. For the CDR3, the DNA is TGCAGCGTTGAAACTAGCGGGAGGTACAATGAGCAGTTCTTC. This sequence joins TRBV29-1 and TRBJ2-1, with TRBD2 matching 12 bases. The J segment lost 4 bases and the V segment lost 2 bases, leaving 0 bases of the junction unmatched. Germline V gene lookup returns CDR1 SQVTM and CDR2 ANQGSEA. The CDR3 loop spans 14 amino acids.

The chain uses TRBV20-1 and TRBJ1-2; the match to TRBD1 covers 8 bases. J lost 6 bases, V lost 1 base, and 7 bases had no gene match. From germline, CDR1 is DFQATT and CDR2 SNEGSKA (reference sequence). This CDR3 spans 14 amino acids. DNA for the CDR3: TGCAGTGCTAGAGGCTTACAGGGGGACAATGGCTACACCTTC. Amino acids: CSARGLQGDNGYTF.

This chain uses TRBV15 with TRBJ2-5, with TRBD1 identical over 7 bases. V lost 2 bases to trimming and J lost 3 bases; unmatched junction nucleotides: 0. The CDR3 is 13 amino acids. Germline CDR1 and CDR2: LNHNV and YYDKDF (reference sequence). In DNA form, the CDR3 reads TGTGCCACCAGCAGACAGGGGGAAGAGACCCAGTACTTC. Protein sequence: CATSRQGEETQYF. Full variable domain (rest looked up from reference TRBV15 and TRBJ2-5): DAMVIQNPRYQVTQFGKPVTLSCSQTLNHNVMYWYQQKSSQAPKLLFHYYDKDFNNEADTPDNFQSRRPNTSFCFLDIRSPGLGDTAMYLCATSRQGEETQYFGPGTRLLVL.

The V call is TRBV2, the J call TRBJ1-5; 8 positions agree with TRBD1. The CDR3 runs to 12 residues. CDR1 and CDR2 from the germline V gene are SNHLY and FYNNEI. After removal of 8 bases from V and 5 bases from J, the junction contained 2 bases not matched to a gene. CDR3 amino acids: CASGQGDQPQHF. CDR3 sequence (DNA): TGTGCCAGCGGACAGGGCGATCAGCCCCAGCATTTT.

The chain combines TRBV29-1 with TRBJ1-1; D not certain. V lost 4 bases and J 0 bases, leaving 12 bases between the germline ends. CDR1 SQVTM and CDR2 ANQGSEA come from the germline V gene. The CDR3 is made up of 14 amino acids. The CDR3 DNA reads TGCAGCGTTGTAAGTACCTCTATGAACACTGAAGCTTTCTTT. It translates to CSVVSTSMNTEAFF.

The rearrangement links TRBV7-9 to TRBJ2-7, with 8 bases matching TRBD2. Germline V gene lookup returns CDR1 SEHNR and CDR2 FQNEAQ (reference sequence). V was clipped by 3 bases and J by 3 bases; unmatched bases: 4. The length of the CDR3 is 14 residues. Here the CDR3 reads CASSFGREDYEQYF. Written as DNA, the CDR3 is TGTGCCAGCAGCTTCGGGAGGGAAGACTACGAGCAGTACTTC.

CDR3 nucleotides: TGCGCCAGCAGTCAGAATACAGGGCCGGGCCGGACCGGGGAGCTGTTTTTT. Translated: CASSQNTGPGRTGELFF. This rearrangement joins TRBV23-1 to TRBJ2-2; possibly TRBD1 for D (6 bases). TRBV23-1 is an ORF; its function is uncertain. This CDR3 has 17 residues. Trimming left V 3 bases short and J 5 bases short, with 19 bases between.

This chain joins TRBV5-1 and TRBJ2-4; D is perhaps TRBD2 (7 bases). V was pared by 0 bases and J by 8 bases, with 15 bases between. This CDR3 comprises 15 residues. Germline V CDR1 and CDR2: SGHRS, YFSETQ. The CDR3 bases are TGCGCCAGCAGCTTGGTCGGGGGGACAAGGGACATTCAGTACTTC. It translates to CASSLVGGTRDIQYF.

This chain joins TRBV7-9 and TRBJ2-3; TRBD2 might be the D (5 bases). The V gene lost 2 bases and the J gene lost 4 bases, with 10 bases spanning the gap. Germline V lookup: CDR1 SEHNR, CDR2 FQNEAQ (reference sequence). The CDR3 is 14 amino acids. Here the CDR3 DNA reads TGTGCCAGCAGCTTAAGCGGTAACCCAGATACGCAGTATTTT. It translates to CASSLSGNPDTQYF.

This clonotype appeared a single time. This chain links TRBV7-2 with TRBJ2-1; D may be TRBD1 (6 bases). This CDR3 contains 13 residues. Germline V gene lookup returns CDR1 SGHTA and CDR2 FQGNSA. CDR3 sequence (DNA): TGTGCAGCGGCGGACAGACCCTACAATGAGCAGTTCTTC. Translation: CAAADRPYNEQFF.

V gene TRBV12-3 or TRBV12-4 combines with J gene TRBJ1-1; D remains ambiguous. Between the trimmed V and J ends, which lost 5 bases and 8 bases, there was a span of 9 bases. The CDR3 sequence is 11 residues long. The CDR3 DNA is TGTGCCAGCAGTCTCCTTTCCGAAGCTTTCTTT. This translates into CASSLLSEAFF.

This rearrangement joins TRBV14 to TRBJ2-2, with 8 bases that match TRBD2. Germline CDR1 is SGHDN and CDR2 is FVKESK. The CDR3 runs 16 residues. With 1 base clipped from V and 7 bases from J, the junction kept 8 bases outside the gene matches. CDR3 bases: TGTGCCAGCAGCCAAGTAAGAGCGGGAGCAGGCGGGGAGCTGTTTTTT. This codes for CASSQVRAGAGGELFF.

The chain recombines TRBV27 with TRBJ2-2; the D gene is possibly TRBD2 (6 bases). This CDR3 comprises 18 residues. Trimming took off 6 bases at V and 3 bases at J, with 23 bases between the two ends. Per the germline V gene, CDR1 is MNHEY and CDR2 is SMNVEV (reference sequence). This CDR3 is CASRPGAFGTPDTGELFF. CDR3 in DNA: TGTGCCAGCAGACCCGGGGCGTTTGGGACTCCGGACACCGGGGAGCTGTTTTTT.

The rearrangement joins TRBV19 to TRBJ2-7, with D possibly matching TRBD1 (6 bases). The V and J ends lost 6 bases and 5 bases respectively, with 17 bases between them. Per the germline V gene, CDR1 is LNHDA and CDR2 is SQIVND (reference sequence). The CDR3 contains 14 residues. The CDR3 spells CASRTQGARDEQYF. CDR3 coding DNA: TGTGCCAGTAGAACACAGGGTGCCCGGGACGAGCAGTACTTC.

This sequence joins TRBV29-1 and TRBJ2-1; the match to TRBD2 covers 10 bases. The V gene end was trimmed by 7 bases and the J gene end by 0 bases; junction bases not matched to a gene: 9. The CDR3 consists of 16 residues. Germline-derived CDR1 and CDR2 are SQVTM and ANQGSEA. This chain's CDR3 is CSAPGTSASSYNEQFF. The CDR3 nucleotides are TGCAGCGCCCCTGGGACTAGCGCTTCCTCCTACAATGAGCAGTTCTTC.

This clonotype was seen once. The CDR3 protein is CASSLDQPQHF. The CDR3, as DNA: TGCGCCAGCAGCTTGGACCAGCCCCAGCATTTT. This chain uses TRBV5-1 with TRBJ1-5, with no clear D. The CDR3 loop spans 11 amino acids. V was clipped by 0 bases and J by 7 bases, with 2 bases between them. The V gene's germline CDR1 is SGHRS and CDR2 YFSETQ. The whole variable domain, filled in from reference TRBV5-1 and TRBJ1-5, reads KAGVTQTPRYLIKTRGQQVTLSCSPISGHRSVSWYQQTPGQGLQFLFEYFSETQRNKGNFPGRFSGRQFSNSRSEMNVSTLELGDSALYLCASSLDQPQHFGDGTRLSIL.

The chain combines TRBV20-1 with TRBJ2-4; 8 positions agree with TRBD1. The V segment lost 2 bases and the J segment 8 bases; nucleotides outside the gene matches: 8. CDR3 length: 14 amino acids. Per the germline V gene, CDR1 is DFQATT and CDR2 is SNEGSKA (reference sequence). The CDR3 bases are TGCAGTGCTAGACCCCGGACAGGGAAAGACATTCAGTACTTC. This codes for CSARPRTGKDIQYF.

This chain joins TRBV4-2 and TRBJ2-7, with TRBD2 identical over 9 bases. Per germline, CDR1 LGHNA and CDR2 YNFKEQ. This CDR3 spans 14 amino acids. Trimming cost V 0 bases and J 9 bases; bases outside gene matches: 6. The CDR3 reads CASSQEGSGRWQYF. For the CDR3, the DNA is TGTGCCAGCAGCCAAGAGGGTAGCGGGAGATGGCAGTACTTC.

CDR3 nucleotide sequence: TGTGCCACCAGCAGAGATCGGCCTAGCGGGGGAGATACGCAGTATTTT. Protein: CATSRDRPSGGDTQYF. The V and J genes are TRBV15 and TRBJ2-3; 10 nucleotides agree with TRBD2. The V segment lost 0 bases and the J segment 5 bases; nucleotides outside the gene matches: 5. The CDR3 consists of 16 residues. CDR1 LNHNV and CDR2 YYDKDF come from the germline V gene (reference sequence).

This rearrangement joins TRBV29-1 to TRBJ2-3, with 8 bases that match TRBD2. The CDR3 totals 14 residues. J gave up 4 bases and V 4 bases, and 7 bases lay outside the gene matches. Germline V CDR1 and CDR2: SQVTM, ANQGSEA. CDR3 amino acids: CSVGSGSGSDTQYF. The DNA of the CDR3 is TGCAGCGTTGGGAGCGGGAGCGGGTCAGATACGCAGTATTTT.